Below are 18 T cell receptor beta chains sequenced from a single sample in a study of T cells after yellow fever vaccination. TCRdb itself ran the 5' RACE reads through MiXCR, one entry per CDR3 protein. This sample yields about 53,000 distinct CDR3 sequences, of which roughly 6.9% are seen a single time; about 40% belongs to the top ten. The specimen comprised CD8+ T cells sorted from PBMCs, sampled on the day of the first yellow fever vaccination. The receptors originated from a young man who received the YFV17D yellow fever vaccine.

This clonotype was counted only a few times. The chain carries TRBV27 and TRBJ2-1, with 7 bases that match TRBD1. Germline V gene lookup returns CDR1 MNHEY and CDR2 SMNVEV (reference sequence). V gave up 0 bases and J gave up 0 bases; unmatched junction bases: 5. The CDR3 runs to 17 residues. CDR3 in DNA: TGTGCCAGCAGTTTATCGGGGACAGCGAGCTCCTACAATGAGCAGTTCTTC. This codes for CASSLSGTASSYNEQFF.

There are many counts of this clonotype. CDR3 bases: TGTGCCAGCAGTTTCGGGGGGCCCAATGAGCAGTTCTTC. Protein: CASSFGGPNEQFF. V is TRBV28 and J is TRBJ2-1, with D possibly matching TRBD2 (7 bases). V was clipped by 3 bases and J by 6 bases, with 9 bases between them. Germline CDR1 and CDR2: MDHEN and SYDVKM. There are 13 residues in the CDR3.

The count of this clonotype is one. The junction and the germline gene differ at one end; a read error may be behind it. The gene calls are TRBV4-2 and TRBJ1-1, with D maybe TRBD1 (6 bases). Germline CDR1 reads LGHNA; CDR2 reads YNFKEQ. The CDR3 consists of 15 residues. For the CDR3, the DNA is TGTGCCAGCAGCCAAGATCTAAGGGGGAACACTGGAGCTTTCTTT. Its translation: CASSQDLRGNTGAFF.

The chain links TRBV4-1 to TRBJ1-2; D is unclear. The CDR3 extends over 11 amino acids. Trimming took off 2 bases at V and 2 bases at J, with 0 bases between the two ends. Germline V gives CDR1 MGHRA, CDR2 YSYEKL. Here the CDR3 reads CASSQNYGYTF. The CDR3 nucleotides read TGCGCCAGCAGCCAAAACTATGGCTACACCTTC.

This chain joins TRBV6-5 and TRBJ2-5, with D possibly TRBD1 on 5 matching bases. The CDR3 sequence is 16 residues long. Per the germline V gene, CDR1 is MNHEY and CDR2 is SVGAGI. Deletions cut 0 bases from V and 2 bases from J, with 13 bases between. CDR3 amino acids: CASSYSPQGLQETQYF. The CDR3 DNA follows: TGTGCCAGCAGTTACTCCCCCCAGGGCCTTCAAGAGACCCAGTACTTC.

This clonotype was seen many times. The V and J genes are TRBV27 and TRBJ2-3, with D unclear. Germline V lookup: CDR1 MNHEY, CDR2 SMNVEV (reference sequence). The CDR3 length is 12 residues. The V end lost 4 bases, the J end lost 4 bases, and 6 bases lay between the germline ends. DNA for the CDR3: TGTGCCAGCAGTTATAGTGCAGATACGCAGTATTTT. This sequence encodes CASSYSADTQYF.

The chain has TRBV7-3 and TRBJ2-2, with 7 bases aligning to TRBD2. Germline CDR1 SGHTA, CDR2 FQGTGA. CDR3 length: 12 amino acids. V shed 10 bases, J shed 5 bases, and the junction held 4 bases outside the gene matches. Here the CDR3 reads CATLGGTGELFF. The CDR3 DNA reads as TGTGCCACGTTGGGGGGGACCGGGGAGCTGTTTTTT.

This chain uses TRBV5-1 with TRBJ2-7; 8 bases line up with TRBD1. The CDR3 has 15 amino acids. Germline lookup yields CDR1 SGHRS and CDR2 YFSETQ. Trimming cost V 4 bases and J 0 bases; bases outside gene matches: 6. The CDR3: CASSVGQEISYEQYF. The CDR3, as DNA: TGCGCCAGCAGCGTGGGACAGGAGATCTCCTACGAGCAGTACTTC.

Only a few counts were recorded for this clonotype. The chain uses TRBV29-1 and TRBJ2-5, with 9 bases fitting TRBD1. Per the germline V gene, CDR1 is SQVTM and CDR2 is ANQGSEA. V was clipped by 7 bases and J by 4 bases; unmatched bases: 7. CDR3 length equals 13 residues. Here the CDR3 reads CSAQDRGRETQYF. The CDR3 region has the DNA TGCAGCGCCCAGGACAGGGGAAGAGAGACCCAGTACTTC.

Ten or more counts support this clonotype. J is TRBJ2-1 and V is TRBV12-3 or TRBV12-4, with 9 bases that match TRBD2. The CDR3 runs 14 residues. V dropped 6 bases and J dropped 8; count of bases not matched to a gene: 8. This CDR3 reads CASRGLASFDEQFF. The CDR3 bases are TGTGCCAGCAGGGGACTAGCAAGTTTCGATGAGCAGTTCTTC.

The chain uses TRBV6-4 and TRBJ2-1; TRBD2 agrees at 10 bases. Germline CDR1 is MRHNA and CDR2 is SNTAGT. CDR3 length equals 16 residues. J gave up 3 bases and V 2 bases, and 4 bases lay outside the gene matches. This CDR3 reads CASSDDERGGYNEQFF. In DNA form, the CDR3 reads TGTGCCAGCAGTGACGACGAGCGGGGGGGCTACAATGAGCAGTTCTTC.

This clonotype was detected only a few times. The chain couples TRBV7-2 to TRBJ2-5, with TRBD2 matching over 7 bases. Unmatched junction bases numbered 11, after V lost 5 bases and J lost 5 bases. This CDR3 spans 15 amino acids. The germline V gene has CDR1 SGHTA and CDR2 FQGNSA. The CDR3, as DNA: TGTGCCAGCAGCCAGATCGGGTCGGGGGGTGAGACCCAGTACTTC. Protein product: CASSQIGSGGETQYF.

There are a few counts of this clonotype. CDR3 amino acids: CASSLELTDTQYF. CDR3 nucleotides: TGTGCCAGCAGCTTGGAGCTCACAGATACGCAGTATTTT. V usage is TRBV7-2 and J usage is TRBJ2-3; D remains unclear. This CDR3 is built from 13 residues. Germline loops: CDR1 SGHTA, CDR2 FQGNSA. With 3 bases removed from V and 2 bases from J, the gap between germline ends came to 6 bases. Full variable domain (rest looked up from reference TRBV7-2 and TRBJ2-3): GAGVSQSPSNKVTEKGKDVELRCDPISGHTALYWYRQSLGQGLEFLIYFQGNSAPDKSGLPSDRFSAERTGGSVSTLTIQRTQQEDSAVYLCASSLELTDTQYFGPGTRLTVL.

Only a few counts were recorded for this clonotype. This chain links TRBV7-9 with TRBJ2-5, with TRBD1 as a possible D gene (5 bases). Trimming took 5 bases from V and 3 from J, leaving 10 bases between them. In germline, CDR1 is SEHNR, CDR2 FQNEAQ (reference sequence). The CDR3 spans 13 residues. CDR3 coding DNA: TGTGCCAGCAGCGCAGACAGCAAAGAGACCCAGTACTTC. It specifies CASSADSKETQYF.

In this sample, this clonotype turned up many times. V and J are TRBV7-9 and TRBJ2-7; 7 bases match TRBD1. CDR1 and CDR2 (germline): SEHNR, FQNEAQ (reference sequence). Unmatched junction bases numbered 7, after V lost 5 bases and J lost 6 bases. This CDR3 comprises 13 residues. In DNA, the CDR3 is TGTGCCAGCAGCACCCCAACAGGGGTCGAGCAGTACTTC. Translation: CASSTPTGVEQYF. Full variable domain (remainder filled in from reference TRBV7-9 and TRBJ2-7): DTGVSQNPRHKITKRGQNVTFRCDPISEHNRLYWYRQTLGQGPEFLTYFQNEAQLEKSRLLSDRFSAERPKGSFSTLEIQRTEQGDSAMYLCASSTPTGVEQYFGPGTRLTVT.

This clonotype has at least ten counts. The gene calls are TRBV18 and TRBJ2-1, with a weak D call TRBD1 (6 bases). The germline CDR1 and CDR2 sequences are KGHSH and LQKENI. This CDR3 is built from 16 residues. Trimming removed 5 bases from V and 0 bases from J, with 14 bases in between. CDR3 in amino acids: CASSWTAFGSYNEQFF. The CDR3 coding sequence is TGTGCCAGCTCATGGACAGCCTTCGGCTCCTACAATGAGCAGTTCTTC. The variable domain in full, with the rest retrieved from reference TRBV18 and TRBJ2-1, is NAGVMQNPRHLVRRRGQEARLRCSPMKGHSHVYWYRQLPEEGLKFMVYLQKENIIDESGMPKERFSAEFPKEGPSILRIQQVVRGDSAAYFCASSWTAFGSYNEQFFGPGTRLTVL.

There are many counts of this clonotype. This chain's CDR3 is CASSVGGGAGNEQFF. The CDR3 bases are TGTGCCAGCAGCGTAGGCGGGGGGGCGGGCAATGAGCAGTTCTTC. V and J are TRBV9 and TRBJ2-1; 9 bases agree with TRBD2. CDR1 SGDLS and CDR2 YYNGEE come from the germline V gene. This CDR3 spans 15 amino acids. V was clipped by 0 bases and J by 6 bases; unmatched bases: 4.

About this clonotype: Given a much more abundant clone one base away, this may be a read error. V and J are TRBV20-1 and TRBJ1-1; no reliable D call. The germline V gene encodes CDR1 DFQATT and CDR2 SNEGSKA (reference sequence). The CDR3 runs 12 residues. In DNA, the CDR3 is TGCAGTGCTATTCCGGGGAACACTGAAGCTTACTTT. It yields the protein CSAIPGNTEAYF.